This record looks at one TCR beta chain sequence and its context. Its antigen is unidentified. These data are taken from a study of response to subunit inactivated influenza vaccine. TCRdb fed the RT-PCR reads into MiXCR, producing one record per CDR3 protein. Here the sample spans about 830,000 distinct CDR3 sequences, approximately 17% being singletons. Between the trimmed V and J ends, which lost 3 bases and 5 bases, there was a span of 11 bases. The CDR3 length is 14 residues. Germline CDR1 SGHRS, CDR2 YFSETQ. Study outcomes and limitations: After each seasonal influenza vaccination, few new T cells are recruited, the authors suggested.

The TCR sequence derives from a man aged 50-59 years who received an inactivated influenza vaccine. The input for sequencing was PBMCs from blood, taken more than 4 days after vaccination. The chain couples TRBV5-1 to TRBJ1-4; D may be TRBD1 (6 bases). The CDR3 nucleotides are TGCGCCAGCAGCTCCGGACAGTACAATGAAAAACTGTTTTTT. It is translated as CASSSGQYNEKLFF.